The present T cell receptor beta chain was sequenced within a study of blood T cells in healthy people across ages. Study-wide points: In long-lived donors, naive CD4+ cell counts and diversity exceeded those of aged donors. What prevented conclusive comparison of naive and antigen-experienced cells was that PBMCs were unsorted.

After removal of 1 base from V and 2 bases from J, the junction contained 0 bases not matched to a gene. Germline V gene sequence: CDR1 SGHVS, CDR2 FQNEAQ. The CDR3 length is 16 residues. A J-beta primer mix and a sample-barcoded 5' primer were used in a second PCR of roughly 6 to 12 cycles. Unique molecular identifiers of 12 random nucleotides labeled each cDNA. MiXCR was run by TCRdb on the 5' RACE reads, yielding one entry per CDR3 protein. Among 1.5 million to 1.9 million distinct CDR3 sequences listed, approximately 42% were seen once. A remark on this clonotype: Its target is unknown.

Individuals who donated were healthy Caucasians from Russia aged 6 to 90. The TCR comes from a woman aged 18 to 35 in good health. Sequencing used blood. This chain links TRBV7-8 with TRBJ2-6, with 9 bases fitting TRBD1. This chain's CDR3 is CASSLGTGAGANVLTF. CDR3 nucleotide sequence: TGTGCCAGCAGCTTAGGGACAGGGGCTGGGGCCAACGTCCTGACTTTC.